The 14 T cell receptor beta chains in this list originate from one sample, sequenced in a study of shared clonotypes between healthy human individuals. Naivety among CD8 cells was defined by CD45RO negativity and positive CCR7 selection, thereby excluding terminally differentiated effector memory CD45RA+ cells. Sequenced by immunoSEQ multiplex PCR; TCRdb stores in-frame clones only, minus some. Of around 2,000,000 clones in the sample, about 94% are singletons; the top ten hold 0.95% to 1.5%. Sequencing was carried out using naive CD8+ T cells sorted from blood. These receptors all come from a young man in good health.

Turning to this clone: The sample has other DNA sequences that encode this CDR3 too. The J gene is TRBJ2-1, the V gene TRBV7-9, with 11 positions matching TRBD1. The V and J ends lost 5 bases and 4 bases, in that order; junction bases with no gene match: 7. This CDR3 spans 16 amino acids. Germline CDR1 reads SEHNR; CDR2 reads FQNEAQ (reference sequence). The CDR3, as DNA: TGTGCCAGCAGCCCTACCGGGACAGGGGGTTACAATGAGCAGTTCTTC. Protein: CASSPTGTGGYNEQFF.

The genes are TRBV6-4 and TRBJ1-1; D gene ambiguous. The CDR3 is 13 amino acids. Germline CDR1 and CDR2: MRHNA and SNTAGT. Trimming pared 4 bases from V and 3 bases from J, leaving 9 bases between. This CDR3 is CASSGVVDTEAFF. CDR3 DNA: TGTGCCAGCAGTGGAGTAGTCGACACTGAAGCTTTCTTT.

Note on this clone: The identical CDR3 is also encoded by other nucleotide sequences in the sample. The CDR3: CASSQVGEQYF. The CDR3 DNA reads as TGCGCCAGCAGCCAAGTAGGTGAGCAGTACTTC. This sequence joins TRBV4-1 and TRBJ2-7, with unresolved D. Germline V gene sequence: CDR1 MGHRA, CDR2 YSYEKL. The CDR3 loop spans 11 amino acids. V shed 1 base and J shed 7 bases, with 5 bases lying between them.

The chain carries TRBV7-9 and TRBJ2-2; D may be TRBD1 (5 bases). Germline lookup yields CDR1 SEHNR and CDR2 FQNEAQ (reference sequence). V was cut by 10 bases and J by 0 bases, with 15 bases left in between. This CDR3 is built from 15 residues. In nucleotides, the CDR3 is TGTGCCATCCTGTTGACAGAACCGAACACCGGGGAGCTGTTTTTT. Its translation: CAILLTEPNTGELFF.

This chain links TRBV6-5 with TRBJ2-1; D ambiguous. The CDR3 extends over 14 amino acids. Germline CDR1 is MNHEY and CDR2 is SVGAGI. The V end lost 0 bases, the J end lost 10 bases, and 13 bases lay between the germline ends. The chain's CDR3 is CASSYSPPLGEQFF. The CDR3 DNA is TGTGCCAGCAGTTACTCGCCCCCCTTGGGGGAGCAGTTCTTC.

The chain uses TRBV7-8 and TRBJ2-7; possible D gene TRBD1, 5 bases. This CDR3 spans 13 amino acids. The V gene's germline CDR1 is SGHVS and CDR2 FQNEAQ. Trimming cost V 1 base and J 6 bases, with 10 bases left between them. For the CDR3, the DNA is TGTGCCAGCAGCTTAGGGGGCGCGAGCGAGCAGTACTTC. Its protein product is CASSLGGASEQYF.

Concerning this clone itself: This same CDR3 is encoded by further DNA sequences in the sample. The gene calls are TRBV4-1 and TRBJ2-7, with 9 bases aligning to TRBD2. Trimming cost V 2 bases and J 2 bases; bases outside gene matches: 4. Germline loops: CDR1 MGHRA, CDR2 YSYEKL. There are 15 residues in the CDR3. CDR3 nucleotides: TGCGCCAGCAGCCAACTAGCGGGGACGACCTACGAGCAGTACTTC. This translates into CASSQLAGTTYEQYF.

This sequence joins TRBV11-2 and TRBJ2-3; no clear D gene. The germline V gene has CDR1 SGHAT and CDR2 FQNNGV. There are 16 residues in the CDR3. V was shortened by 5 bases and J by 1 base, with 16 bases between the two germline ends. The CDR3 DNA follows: TGTGCCAGCAGCGGATTTGGGGTAGTTGGCACAGATACGCAGTATTTT. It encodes CASSGFGVVGTDTQYF.

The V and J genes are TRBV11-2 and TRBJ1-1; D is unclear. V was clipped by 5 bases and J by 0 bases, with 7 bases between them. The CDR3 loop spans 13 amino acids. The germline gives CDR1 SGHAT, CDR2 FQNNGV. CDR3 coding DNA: TGTGCCAGCAGCCCACCAATGAACACTGAAGCTTTCTTT. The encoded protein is CASSPPMNTEAFF.

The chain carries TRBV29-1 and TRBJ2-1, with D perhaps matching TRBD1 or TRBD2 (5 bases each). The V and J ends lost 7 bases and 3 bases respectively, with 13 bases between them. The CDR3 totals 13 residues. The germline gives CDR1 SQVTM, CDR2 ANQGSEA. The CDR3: CSAPGTSYNEQFF. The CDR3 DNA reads TGCAGCGCCCCCGGGACCAGCTACAATGAGCAGTTCTTC.

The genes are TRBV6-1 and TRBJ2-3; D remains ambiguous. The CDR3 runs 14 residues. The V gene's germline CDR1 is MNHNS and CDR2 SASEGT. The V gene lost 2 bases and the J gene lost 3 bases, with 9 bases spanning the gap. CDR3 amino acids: CASSEFRVTDTQYF. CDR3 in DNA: TGTGCCAGCAGTGAATTTAGGGTTACAGATACGCAGTATTTT.

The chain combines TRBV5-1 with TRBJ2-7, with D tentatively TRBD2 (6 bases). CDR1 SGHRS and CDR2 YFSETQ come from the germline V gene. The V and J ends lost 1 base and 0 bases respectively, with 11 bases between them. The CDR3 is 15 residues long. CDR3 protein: CASSLRAGSSYEQYF. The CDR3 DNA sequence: TGCGCCAGCAGCTTGCGTGCGGGGAGCTCCTACGAGCAGTACTTC.

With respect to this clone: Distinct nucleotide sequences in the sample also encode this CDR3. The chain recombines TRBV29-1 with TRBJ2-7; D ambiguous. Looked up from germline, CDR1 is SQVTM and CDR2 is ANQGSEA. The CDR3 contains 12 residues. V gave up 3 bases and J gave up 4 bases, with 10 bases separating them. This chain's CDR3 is CSVEDPGYEQYF. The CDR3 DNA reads TGCAGCGTTGAGGACCCCGGGTACGAGCAGTACTTC.

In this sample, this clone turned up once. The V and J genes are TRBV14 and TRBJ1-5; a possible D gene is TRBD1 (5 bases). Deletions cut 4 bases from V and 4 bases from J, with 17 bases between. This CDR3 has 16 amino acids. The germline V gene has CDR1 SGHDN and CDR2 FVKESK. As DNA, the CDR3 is TGTGCCAGCAGCCCGGGGCCAGCGGGGATAAATCAGCCCCAGCATTTT. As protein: CASSPGPAGINQPQHF.